The 20 T cell receptor beta chains reported below all come from one sample, sequenced in a study of control samples from healthy donors and cancer patients. Method: immunoSEQ multiplex PCR; TCRdb's copy keeps in-frame clones and lacks some. The sample carries about 120,000 clones, roughly 89% recorded once. The sample was blood. The receptors originated from a young man in good health.

The chain carries TRBV7-2 and TRBJ2-3, with 8 bases fitting TRBD1. The CDR3 loop spans 13 amino acids. CDR1 is SGHTA, CDR2 FQGNSA, per germline. Trimming took 5 bases from V and 6 from J; bases not matched to a gene: 4. The DNA of the CDR3 is TGTGCCAGCAGCGTTCGGACAGGGGATACGCAGTATTTT. Translated: CASSVRTGDTQYF.

The rearrangement uses TRBV3-1 (or the pseudogene TRBV3-2) and TRBJ1-1; tentatively, D is TRBD1 (5 bases). V was pared by 1 base and J by 2 bases, with 11 bases between. The CDR3 totals 15 residues. The germline gives CDR1 LGHDT, CDR2 YNNKEL (reference sequence). CDR3: CASSQVAGANTEAFF. The CDR3 DNA is TGTGCCAGCAGCCAAGTAGCCGGGGCCAACACTGAAGCTTTCTTT.

This clone was counted once. The genes are TRBV19 and TRBJ1-2, with D maybe TRBD1 (5 bases). With 7 bases removed from V and 2 bases from J, the gap between germline ends came to 17 bases. The germline CDR1 and CDR2 sequences are LNHDA and SQIVND (reference sequence). The CDR3 has 15 residues. CDR3 sequence (DNA): TGTGCCAGTATCTTCCGATTGTGGGGGAACTATGGCTACACCTTC. Translation gives CASIFRLWGNYGYTF.

This rearrangement joins TRBV25-1 to TRBJ1-6; a possible D gene is TRBD1 (5 bases). The CDR3 sequence is 15 residues long. Trimming shortened V by 5 bases and J by 7 bases, and 15 bases separated the two germline ends. Germline assignment: CDR1 MGHDK and CDR2 SYGVNS. The CDR3 is CASSSQGLINSPLHF. CDR3 DNA sequence: TGTGCCAGCAGTAGCCAGGGCCTTATCAATTCACCCCTCCACTTT.

The chain has TRBV5-1 and TRBJ2-3; 7 bases are shared with TRBD2. Germline values: CDR1 SGHRS, CDR2 YFSETQ. This CDR3 is built from 17 residues. Trimming at V came to 0 bases and at J to 2 bases, leaving 9 bases not matched to a gene. The CDR3 sequence is CASSLGGLAVVTDTQYF. Here the CDR3 DNA reads TGCGCCAGCAGCTTGGGAGGGCTAGCGGTAGTCACAGATACGCAGTATTTT.

This sequence joins TRBV30 and TRBJ1-3, with D perhaps TRBD1 (6 bases). V lost 2 bases to trimming and J lost 2 bases, with 16 bases between them. The CDR3 sequence is 16 residues long. Looked up from germline, CDR1 is GTSNPN and CDR2 is SVGIG (reference sequence). The CDR3: CAWSPRLGGTGNTIYF. In DNA, the CDR3 is TGTGCCTGGAGTCCCCGATTAGGGGGAACTGGAAACACCATATATTTT.

This clone was detected once. The CDR3 DNA reads TGTGCCAGCTCACCACCGAAAGGGGACAGGGCTGAAGCTTTCTTT. Its protein is CASSPPKGDRAEAFF. The J gene is TRBJ1-1, the V gene TRBV18; 9 positions agree with TRBD1. Trimming at V came to 0 bases and at J to 6 bases, leaving 5 bases not matched to a gene. The CDR3 length is 15 residues. Germline V CDR1 and CDR2: KGHSH, LQKENI.

CDR3 sequence (DNA): TGTGCCAGTAGTATCAAGTCGGCAACTAATGAAAAACTGTTTTTT. Translation gives CASSIKSATNEKLFF. This chain connects TRBV19 to TRBJ1-4; D ambiguous. CDR1 LNHDA and CDR2 SQIVND come from the germline V gene (reference sequence). V lost 3 bases to trimming and J lost 0 bases, with 8 bases between them. The CDR3 consists of 15 residues.

The V call is TRBV5-5, the J call TRBJ1-3; 7 bases agree with TRBD1. The CDR3 is made up of 15 amino acids. The trim removed 2 bases at V and 2 bases at J, leaving 4 bases unmatched. CDR1 and CDR2 (germline): SGHKS, YYEKEE (reference sequence). The CDR3 is CASSFRGNAGNTIYF. CDR3 nucleotides: TGTGCCAGCAGCTTCAGGGGGAATGCTGGAAACACCATATATTTT.

The V gene is TRBV2, the J gene TRBJ2-7, with unresolved D. Between the trimmed V and J ends, which lost 4 bases and 2 bases, there was a span of 9 bases. CDR3 length equals 13 residues. Germline V CDR1 and CDR2: SNHLY, FYNNEI. CDR3 nucleotide sequence: TGTGCCAGCAGTGGGGTGGCCACCTACGAGCAGTACTTC. Amino acid sequence: CASSGVATYEQYF.

The V gene is TRBV25-1, the J gene TRBJ1-5, with no clear D. Looked up from germline, CDR1 is MGHDK and CDR2 is SYGVNS. The CDR3 covers 16 residues. V was pared by 2 bases and J by 1 base, with 12 bases between. The CDR3 region is CASSEKGGNSNQPQHF. The CDR3 coding sequence is TGTGCCAGCAGTGAAAAAGGAGGGAACAGCAATCAGCCCCAGCATTTT.

The genes are TRBV7-9 and TRBJ2-1, with D possibly being TRBD1 (6 bases). V was cut by 5 bases and J by 10 bases, with 9 bases left in between. Germline loops: CDR1 SEHNR, CDR2 FQNEAQ (reference sequence). The CDR3 loop spans 11 amino acids. The CDR3 DNA is TGTGCCAGCAGCCACGGACAGGAGCAGTTCTTC. It codes for CASSHGQEQFF.

This clone was seen more than once but under ten times. The V call is TRBV10-1, the J call TRBJ2-7; D not resolved. V was trimmed by 5 bases and J by 4 bases, leaving 9 bases between them. The CDR3 is made up of 12 amino acids. Germline CDR1 and CDR2: WNHNN and SYGVQD (reference sequence). CDR3 loop: CASSSDIYEQYF. The CDR3 region has the DNA TGCGCCAGCAGTTCGGATATTTACGAGCAGTACTTC.

V gene TRBV7-3 combines with J gene TRBJ2-5; D is possibly TRBD1 (6 bases). CDR3 length: 13 residues. Germline V gives CDR1 SGHTA, CDR2 FQGTGA. The ends were cut back, 1 base at V and 5 bases at J, with 8 bases in the middle. CDR3 residues: CASSLIQGETQYF. CDR3 nucleotides: TGTGCCAGCAGCTTAATACAGGGCGAGACCCAGTACTTC.

The gene calls are TRBV3-1 (or the pseudogene TRBV3-2) and TRBJ2-4; D is unclear. Germline CDR1 reads LGHDT; CDR2 reads YNNKEL (reference sequence). V dropped 3 bases and J dropped 6 bases, with 9 bases sitting between them. This CDR3 spans 13 amino acids. The CDR3 DNA follows: TGTGCCAGCAGCCATTTGAACAGAAACATTCAGTACTTC. It codes for CASSHLNRNIQYF.

The chain joins TRBV9 to TRBJ1-1; tentatively, D is TRBD1 (5 bases). This CDR3 is built from 15 residues. V lost 3 bases, J lost 1 base, and 13 bases lay in between. Germline CDR1 SGDLS, CDR2 YYNGEE. The CDR3 spells CASSALRQTNTEAFF. Written as DNA, the CDR3 is TGTGCCAGCAGCGCCCTCAGACAGACGAACACTGAAGCTTTCTTT. The full variable domain, its missing parts supplied by reference TRBV9 and TRBJ1-1, is DSGVTQTPKHLITATGQRVTLRCSPRSGDLSVYWYQQSLDQGLQFLIQYYNGEERAKGNILERFSAQQFPDLHSELNLSSLELGDSALYFCASSALRQTNTEAFFGQGTRLTVV.

The rearrangement uses TRBV10-3 and TRBJ1-6; 8 bases are a match to TRBD1. The trim removed 3 bases at V and 9 bases at J, leaving 4 bases unmatched. The CDR3 contains 14 residues. Germline CDR1 is ENHRY and CDR2 is SYGVKD. CDR3 amino acids: CAISDGQGRSPLHF. The CDR3 DNA reads TGTGCCATCAGTGATGGACAGGGTCGTTCACCCCTCCACTTT.

The chain couples TRBV5-4 to TRBJ2-5; TRBD2 matches 10 bases. Germline V lookup: CDR1 SGHNT, CDR2 YYREEE (reference sequence). V lost 3 bases to trimming and J lost 4 bases; unmatched junction nucleotides: 3. The CDR3 sequence is 14 residues long. CDR3 in DNA: TGTGCCAGCAGCTCAGCGGGGGGGGTAGAGACCCAGTACTTC. It translates to CASSSAGGVETQYF.

The chain recombines TRBV6-5 with TRBJ1-1; D gene unclear. The V and J ends lost 6 bases and 1 base respectively, with 15 bases between them. In germline, CDR1 is MNHEY, CDR2 SVGAGI. The CDR3 loop spans 15 amino acids. CDR3 amino acids: CASSPSRAQNTEAFF. The CDR3 DNA follows: TGTGCCAGCAGCCCCTCTCGAGCTCAGAACACTGAAGCTTTCTTT.

The rearrangement links TRBV5-6 to TRBJ2-1; the D is unclear. The CDR3 runs 15 residues. Germline V gives CDR1 SGHDT, CDR2 YYEEEE. Trimming removed 1 base from V and 1 base from J, with 9 bases in between. The CDR3 reads CASSLIEVSYNEQFF. CDR3 coding DNA: TGTGCCAGCAGCTTGATCGAGGTATCCTACAATGAGCAGTTCTTC.